This T cell receptor (beta chain) was retrieved from a study of blood T cell repertoires in COVID-19. Study-level background: Samples taken during acute and convalescent COVID-19 were collected in the United States, Italy and Spain. T cells, B-cell-depleted T cells, or PBMCs supplied cDNA or gDNA.

This CDR3 contains 15 residues. The germline V gene encodes CDR1 KGHSH and CDR2 LQKENI. Trimming pared 0 bases from V and 8 bases from J, leaving 14 bases between. Original processing notes: Nucleated cell number was recorded as an estimate derived from reference gene primer amplification. TCRdb keeps only in-frame clones here, not all; method: immunoSEQ multiplex PCR. The D gene and trimming were derived from the DNA, and the V and J assignments and clone size from that table. The table shows roughly 100,000 clones, with approximately 86% occurring only once. The source material was peripheral blood. The receptor was derived from a man aged 45-60 years with active or convalescent COVID-19. The chain links TRBV18 to TRBJ1-5; a weak D match, TRBD1 (5 bases). The CDR3 bases are TGTGCCAGCTCACCACCGGGGACGGGCGGGGAGCCCCAGCATTTT. Translation: CASSPPGTGGEPQHF.